This T cell receptor gamma chain was sequenced in a study of gamma-delta T cells after stem cell transplantation. TCRdb re-called the RT-PCR reads via CATT. The sample carries roughly 690 gamma-chain clones, approximately 11% recorded once. The germline CDR1 and CDR2 sequences are GITISATS and ISYDGTV (reference sequence). The CDR3 has 14 residues. J gave up 16 bases and V 0 bases, and 6 bases lay outside the gene matches. This sequence was found in a human donor. It is not recorded whose cells these are; they may come from a transplant donor. Material for sequencing was gamma-delta T cells. The V gene is TRGV9, the J gene TRGJP. This CDR3 is CALWEVKGKKIKVF. The CDR3 DNA reads TGTGCCTTGTGGGAGGTGAAAGGAAAAAAAATCAAGGTATTT.